A single sample is the source of the 5 T cell receptor beta chains below, sequenced in a study of a mutant IDH1 vaccine in newly diagnosed glioma. Described time point: week 35, safety follow-up. Vaccine doses each comprised 300 ug of mutant IDH1 20-mer peptide, with topical imiquimod. Which antigens these TCRs recognize remains unknown. Using immunoSEQ multiplex PCR, the repertoire was profiled, and TCRdb retains in-frame clones only, with some absent. The top ten clones hold roughly 4.6% of a sample with about 40,000 clones, 83% of them seen once. Sample: PBMCs, taken from a glioma patient whose treatment included an IDH1 peptide vaccine. All receptors come from a woman between 45 and 65 years old with glioma.

This chain connects TRBV5-1 to TRBJ2-3, with D possibly TRBD2 on 6 matching bases. In germline, CDR1 is SGHRS, CDR2 YFSETQ. This CDR3 has 14 amino acids. The V gene lost 0 bases and the J gene lost 9 bases, with 14 bases spanning the gap. The CDR3 reads CASSLVGGDTTQYF. CDR3 bases: TGCGCCAGCAGCTTGGTGGGGGGTGACACAACGCAGTATTTT.

This clone came up once. The CDR3 bases are TGTGCCAGTAGTATGAGCGGGGGGGGCACAGATACGCAGTATTTT. Its translation is CASSMSGGGTDTQYF. The chain employs TRBV19 and TRBJ2-3; the match to TRBD2 covers 10 bases. V lost 3 bases, J lost 1 base, and 1 base stayed unmatched. The germline gives CDR1 LNHDA, CDR2 SQIVND (reference sequence). CDR3 size: 15 residues.

The chain links TRBV30 to TRBJ2-3; D is uncertain. The CDR3 runs to 14 residues. CDR1 and CDR2 (germline): GTSNPN, SVGIG (reference sequence). The ends were cut back, 2 bases at V and 1 base at J, with 10 bases in the middle. For the CDR3, the DNA is TGTGCCTGGAGTATACTGGGTGGCACAGATACGCAGTATTTT. This codes for CAWSILGGTDTQYF.

CDR3 residues: CASSPTGGKEETQYF. CDR3 bases: TGCGCCAGCAGCCCGACAGGGGGGAAGGAAGAGACCCAGTACTTC. This chain connects TRBV5-1 to TRBJ2-5, with 9 bases matching TRBD1. The CDR3 has 15 residues. After removal of 4 bases from V and 3 bases from J, the junction contained 7 bases not matched to a gene. Germline assignment: CDR1 SGHRS and CDR2 YFSETQ.

This chain links TRBV19 with TRBJ2-5, with a possible D match to TRBD2 (7 bases). The V end was cut by 7 bases, the J end by 0 bases, with 15 bases between. In germline, CDR1 is LNHDA, CDR2 SQIVND (reference sequence). This CDR3 has 15 residues. The CDR3 bases are TGTGCCAGTACGAAGGGGGGGCTGTACCAAGAGACCCAGTACTTC. Residues: CASTKGGLYQETQYF.